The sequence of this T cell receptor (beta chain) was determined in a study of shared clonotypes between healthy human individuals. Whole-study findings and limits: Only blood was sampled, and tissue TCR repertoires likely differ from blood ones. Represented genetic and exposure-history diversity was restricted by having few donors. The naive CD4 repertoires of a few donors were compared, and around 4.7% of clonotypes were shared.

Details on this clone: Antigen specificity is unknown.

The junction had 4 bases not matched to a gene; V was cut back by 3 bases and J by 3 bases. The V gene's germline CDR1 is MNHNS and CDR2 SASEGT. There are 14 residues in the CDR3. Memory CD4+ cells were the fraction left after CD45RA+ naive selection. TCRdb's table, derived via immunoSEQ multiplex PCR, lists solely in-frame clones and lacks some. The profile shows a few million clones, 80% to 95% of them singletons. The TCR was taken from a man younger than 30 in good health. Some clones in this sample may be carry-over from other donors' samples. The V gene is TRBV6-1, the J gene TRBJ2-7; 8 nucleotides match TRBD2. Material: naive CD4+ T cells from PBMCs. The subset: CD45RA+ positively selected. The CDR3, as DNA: TGTGCCAGCAGTGAGGCTAGCGGGCTCTACGAGCAGTACTTC. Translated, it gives CASSEASGLYEQYF.